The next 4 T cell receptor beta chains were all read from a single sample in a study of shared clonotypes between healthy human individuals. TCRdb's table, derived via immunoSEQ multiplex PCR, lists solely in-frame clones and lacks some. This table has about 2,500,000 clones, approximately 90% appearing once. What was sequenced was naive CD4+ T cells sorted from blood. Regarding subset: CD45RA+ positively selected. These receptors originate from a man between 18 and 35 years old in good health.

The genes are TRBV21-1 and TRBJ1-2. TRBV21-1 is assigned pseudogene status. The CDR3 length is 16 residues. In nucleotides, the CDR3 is TGTGCCAGGACGAGGGGGACTCCCTCCACTAACTATGGCTACACCTTC. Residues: CARTRGTPSTNYGYTF.

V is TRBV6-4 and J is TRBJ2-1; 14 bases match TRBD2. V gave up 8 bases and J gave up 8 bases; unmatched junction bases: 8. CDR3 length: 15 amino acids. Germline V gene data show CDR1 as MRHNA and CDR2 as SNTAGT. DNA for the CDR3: TGTGCCAGCGGTCAGGGACTAGCGGGAGTAGATGAGCAGTTCTTC. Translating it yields CASGQGLAGVDEQFF.

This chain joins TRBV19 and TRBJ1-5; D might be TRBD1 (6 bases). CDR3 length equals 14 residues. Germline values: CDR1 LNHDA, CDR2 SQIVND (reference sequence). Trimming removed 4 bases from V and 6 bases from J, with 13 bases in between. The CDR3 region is CASSTLGAGQPQHF. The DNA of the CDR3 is TGTGCCAGTAGTACCTTGGGGGCGGGTCAGCCCCAGCATTTT.

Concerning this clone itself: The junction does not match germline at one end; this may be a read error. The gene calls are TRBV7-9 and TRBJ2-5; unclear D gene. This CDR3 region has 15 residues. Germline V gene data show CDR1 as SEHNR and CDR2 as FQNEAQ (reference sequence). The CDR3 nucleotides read TGTGCCGGCAGCTTAGCTCTCGCAGTGGGTGAGACCCAGTACTTC. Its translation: CAGSLALAVGETQYF.